Given below is one T cell receptor (beta chain) in context. The antigen remains undetermined. This entry is derived from a study of cytomegalovirus exposure and HLA in healthy donors. Overall study findings and caveats: It was found in a later analysis that first-cohort TCR clusters tended to co-occur in the roughly 120 validation repertoires. Cytomegalovirus status, reportedly, was diagnosed with high specificity and sensitivity by the classifier.

With 4 bases clipped from V and 7 bases from J, the junction kept 2 bases outside the gene matches. This CDR3 has 13 amino acids. Germline loops: CDR1 MNHNS, CDR2 SASEGT. Using immunoSEQ multiplex PCR, the repertoire was profiled, and TCRdb retains in-frame clones only, with some absent. The sample contains about 74,000 clones, roughly 92% of which appear only once. The donors were members of the approximately 130-subject validation cohort (separate from the approximately 670-subject first cohort). This TCR was recovered from a woman between 18 and 30 years old in good health and CMV-seropositive. This chain links TRBV6-1 with TRBJ1-5, with 9 bases lining up with TRBD1. The sample comprised PBMCs. CDR3 DNA sequence: TGTGCCAGCAGTGGACAGGGGGACCAGCCCCAGCATTTT. Translation: CASSGQGDQPQHF.